The 25 T cell receptor beta chains below come from one sample, sequenced in a study of OX40 agonist ivuxolimab in advanced cancers. Sequencing used immunoSEQ multiplex PCR; TCRdb keeps in-frame clones, though not all of them. Of approximately 24,000 clones listed, roughly three quarters are singletons. Sequencing was performed on CD4+ or CD8+ T cells sorted from blood, taken in a trial of the OX40 agonist ivuxolimab. The receptors stem from an adult with an advanced solid tumor such as melanoma, head and neck, liver or kidney cancer.

The V and J genes are TRBV2 and TRBJ2-1; 11 positions match TRBD2. The junction had 7 bases not matched to a gene; V was cut back by 8 bases and J by 4 bases. This CDR3 contains 15 residues. Germline lookup yields CDR1 SNHLY and CDR2 FYNNEI. The CDR3 nucleotides are TGTGCCAGCCCTACTAGCGGGAGTTCGTACAATGAGCAGTTCTTC. Translating it yields CASPTSGSSYNEQFF.

V is TRBV28 and J is TRBJ2-7, with D possibly being TRBD1 (6 bases). CDR1 is MDHEN and CDR2 is SYDVKM in the germline V gene. This CDR3 has 14 residues. V was trimmed by 3 bases and J by 4 bases, leaving 13 bases between them. The CDR3 spells CASSFLLGGYEQYF. CDR3 nucleotide sequence: TGTGCCAGCAGTTTTCTACTAGGGGGTTACGAGCAGTACTTC.

The genes are TRBV6-6 and TRBJ2-7; possibly TRBD2 for D (6 bases). Trimming pared 8 bases from V and 2 bases from J, leaving 10 bases between. This CDR3 contains 12 residues. Germline-derived CDR1 and CDR2 are MNHNY and SVGAGI (reference sequence). DNA for the CDR3: TGTGCCAGCGACGCGGGAACCTACGAGCAGTACTTC. Amino acid sequence: CASDAGTYEQYF.

The genes are TRBV7-9 and TRBJ2-4; D unclear. Trimming removed 5 bases from V and 0 bases from J, with 11 bases in between. Germline CDR1 is SEHNR and CDR2 is FQNEAQ (reference sequence). The CDR3 covers 15 residues. The CDR3 DNA follows: TGTGCCAGCAGCCCCGACCCGGTAGCCAAAAACATTCAGTACTTC. Amino acid sequence: CASSPDPVAKNIQYF.

The rearrangement uses TRBV6-8 and TRBJ1-1; D call uncertain. Germline-derived CDR1 and CDR2 are MNHGY and SAAAGT. The CDR3 extends over 15 amino acids. With 5 bases removed from V and 4 bases from J, the gap between germline ends came to 17 bases. The chain's CDR3 is CASSEFGDGSTEAFF. The CDR3 nucleotides read TGTGCCAGCAGTGAATTTGGGGATGGGAGCACTGAAGCTTTCTTT.

V gene TRBV5-1 combines with J gene TRBJ2-3; 8 positions match TRBD2. This CDR3 contains 16 residues. Germline CDR1 is SGHRS and CDR2 is YFSETQ. V lost 0 bases and J lost 3; bases outside the gene matches: 6. CDR3 in DNA: TGCGCCAGCAGCTTGGCCAGTAGCGGGATTACAGATACGCAGTATTTT. Protein: CASSLASSGITDTQYF. Together with reference TRBV5-1 and TRBJ2-3, the CDR3 gives the full variable domain: KAGVTQTPRYLIKTRGQQVTLSCSPISGHRSVSWYQQTPGQGLQFLFEYFSETQRNKGNFPGRFSGRQFSNSRSEMNVSTLELGDSALYLCASSLASSGITDTQYFGPGTRLTVL.

The CDR3 here is CASQTDPSSGANVLTF. As DNA, the CDR3 is TGTGCCAGTCAGACAGATCCTAGCTCTGGGGCCAACGTCCTGACTTTC. The chain has TRBV19 and TRBJ2-6; D perhaps matches TRBD1 (5 bases). V lost 8 bases and J lost 0, with 14 bases in between. The CDR3 has 16 amino acids. Germline V gene data show CDR1 as LNHDA and CDR2 as SQIVND (reference sequence).

The V and J genes are TRBV6-5 and TRBJ2-7; TRBD1 matches at 9 bases. Germline lookup yields CDR1 MNHEY and CDR2 SVGAGI. The CDR3 covers 13 residues. With 5 bases clipped from V and 9 bases from J, the junction kept 8 bases outside the gene matches. DNA for the CDR3: TGTGCCAGCAGTCAGGGACAGGGTGTCGGGCAGTACTTC. Its protein product is CASSQGQGVGQYF.

This clone was seen only a few times. The V gene is TRBV7-3, the J gene TRBJ1-5, with 7 bases fitting TRBD1. The CDR3 is made up of 13 amino acids. CDR1 is SGHTA and CDR2 is FQGTGA in the germline V gene. Trimming at V came to 5 bases and at J to 5 bases, leaving 3 bases not matched to a gene. The CDR3 loop reads CASSSRGDQPQHF. The CDR3 DNA reads TGTGCCAGCAGCAGCAGGGGGGATCAGCCCCAGCATTTT.

V usage is TRBV27 and J usage is TRBJ2-3; 8 bases align to TRBD1. V shed 2 bases, J shed 4 bases, and the junction held 5 bases outside the gene matches. Germline CDR1 is MNHEY and CDR2 is SMNVEV (reference sequence). The CDR3 has 15 residues. The DNA of the CDR3 is TGTGCCAGCAGTTTAAGGACAGGGATCTCAGATACGCAGTATTTT. This gives the protein CASSLRTGISDTQYF.

The V and J genes are TRBV9 and TRBJ1-2; no firm D call. Trimming removed 0 bases from V and 3 bases from J, with 12 bases in between. The V gene's germline CDR1 is SGDLS and CDR2 YYNGEE. The CDR3 has 15 amino acids. The CDR3 loop reads CASSVVETEDYGYTF. In nucleotides, the CDR3 is TGTGCCAGCAGCGTAGTGGAGACGGAGGACTATGGCTACACCTTC.

The chain has TRBV2 and TRBJ2-2; D is uncertain. Germline loops: CDR1 SNHLY, CDR2 FYNNEI. The CDR3 contains 13 residues. Trimming removed 4 bases from V and 4 bases from J, with 7 bases in between. This chain's CDR3 is CASSGVGTGELFF. CDR3 DNA: TGTGCCAGCAGTGGAGTCGGCACCGGGGAGCTGTTTTTT.

The V call is TRBV6-4, the J call TRBJ2-3, with 8 bases matching TRBD2. CDR3 length equals 15 residues. Trimming took 3 bases from V and 1 from J; bases not matched to a gene: 3. Germline values: CDR1 MRHNA, CDR2 SNTAGT. CDR3 loop: CASSDTGGRTDTQYF. The DNA for the CDR3 is TGTGCCAGCAGTGATACGGGGGGGCGCACAGATACGCAGTATTTT.

This chain connects TRBV6-5 to TRBJ1-1; 9 bases align to TRBD1. The CDR3 contains 14 residues. Germline CDR1 is MNHEY and CDR2 is SVGAGI. Unmatched junction bases numbered 6, after V lost 5 bases and J lost 5 bases. The DNA for the CDR3 is TGTGCCAGCAGTGGACAGGGGCGGTGGACTGAAGCTTTCTTT. Its protein is CASSGQGRWTEAFF.

The V call is TRBV21-1, the J call TRBJ1-3. TRBV21-1 is listed as a pseudogene. The CDR3 length is 14 residues. Here the CDR3 reads CASIKASSGNTIYF. In DNA form, the CDR3 reads TGTGCCAGTATTAAGGCGAGCTCTGGAAACACCATATATTTT.

The rearrangement links TRBV7-3 to TRBJ2-1; 7 bases agree with TRBD2. This CDR3 comprises 16 residues. Germline CDR1 and CDR2: SGHTA and FQGTGA. V shed 0 bases, J shed 4 bases, and the junction held 6 bases outside the gene matches. The CDR3 is CASSLTRRERYNEQFF. In DNA, the CDR3 is TGTGCCAGCAGCTTAACACGGCGGGAGAGGTACAATGAGCAGTTCTTC.

V is TRBV27 and J is TRBJ2-1; 9 nucleotides line up with TRBD2. The ends lost 1 base at V and 5 bases at J; junction bases unmatched: 3. The CDR3 has 15 residues. Germline assignment: CDR1 MNHEY and CDR2 SMNVEV (reference sequence). The CDR3 spells CASSLLASGDNEQFF. In nucleotides, the CDR3 is TGTGCCAGCAGTTTATTGGCTAGCGGGGACAATGAGCAGTTCTTC.

The rearrangement joins TRBV29-1 to TRBJ2-6; maybe TRBD2 (5 bases). Trimming removed 0 bases from V and 2 bases from J, with 11 bases in between. The CDR3 runs 16 residues. Germline loops: CDR1 SQVTM, CDR2 ANQGSEA. Here the CDR3 reads CSVEEYEGPGANVLTF. In nucleotides, the CDR3 is TGCAGCGTTGAAGAATATGAGGGTCCTGGGGCCAACGTCCTGACTTTC.

The chain employs TRBV11-1 and TRBJ1-1; D is undetermined. Germline values: CDR1 SGHAT, CDR2 FQDESV (reference sequence). The CDR3 is 12 residues long. V was shortened by 6 bases and J by 2 bases, with 7 bases between the two germline ends. The CDR3 is CASSRFNTEAFF. DNA for the CDR3: TGTGCCAGCAGTCGATTCAACACTGAAGCTTTCTTT.

This chain connects TRBV27 to TRBJ2-7, with unresolved D. V gave up 3 bases and J gave up 2 bases, with 8 bases separating them. The CDR3 spans 13 residues. The germline gives CDR1 MNHEY, CDR2 SMNVEV (reference sequence). The CDR3 is CASSFQRPYEQYF. The CDR3 bases are TGTGCCAGCAGTTTCCAGCGACCCTACGAGCAGTACTTC.

The gene calls are TRBV9 and TRBJ1-4, with a weak D call TRBD1 (6 bases). CDR3 length equals 15 residues. Germline CDR1 is SGDLS and CDR2 is YYNGEE. V lost 3 bases to trimming and J lost 9 bases, with 18 bases between them. This chain's CDR3 is CASSGEDSLGQKLFF. The DNA of the CDR3 is TGTGCCAGCAGCGGCGAGGACAGTCTCGGTCAAAAACTGTTTTTT. Complete variable domain (other parts from reference TRBV9 and TRBJ1-4): DSGVTQTPKHLITATGQRVTLRCSPRSGDLSVYWYQQSLDQGLQFLIQYYNGEERAKGNILERFSAQQFPDLHSELNLSSLELGDSALYFCASSGEDSLGQKLFFGSGTQLSVL.

The rearrangement joins TRBV7-8 to TRBJ2-5; no clear D gene. Trimming took off 2 bases at V and 5 bases at J, with 12 bases between the two ends. This CDR3 contains 14 residues. CDR1 and CDR2 (germline): SGHVS, FQNEAQ. CDR3 sequence reads: CASSLSSPWETQYF. CDR3 nucleotides: TGTGCCAGCAGCTTAAGCTCCCCCTGGGAGACCCAGTACTTC.

The V gene is TRBV30, the J gene TRBJ2-1, with a possible D match to TRBD2 (5 bases). V was shortened by 4 bases and J by 6 bases, with 19 bases between the two germline ends. CDR3 length equals 15 residues. CDR1 is GTSNPN and CDR2 is SVGIG in the germline V gene (reference sequence). The CDR3 DNA sequence: TGTGCCTGGACCCCCCCCGGCGGAGAGGGCAATGAGCAGTTCTTC. Amino acids: CAWTPPGGEGNEQFF.

This clone was found a few times. CDR3 sequence (DNA): TGCGCCAGCAGCCGGACTAGCTCAGGAGAGACCCAGTACTTC. It yields the protein CASSRTSSGETQYF. This chain links TRBV5-1 with TRBJ2-5, with 8 bases fitting TRBD2. The ends lost 4 bases at V and 4 bases at J; junction bases unmatched: 6. This CDR3 has 14 amino acids. The germline V gene encodes CDR1 SGHRS and CDR2 YFSETQ.

The chain links TRBV27 to TRBJ1-1, with D tentatively TRBD1 (6 bases). Between the trimmed V and J ends, which lost 4 bases and 0 bases, there was a span of 9 bases. This CDR3 has 14 residues. CDR1 is MNHEY, CDR2 SMNVEV, per germline (reference sequence). The CDR3 sequence: CASSSTGLNTEAFF. The CDR3 nucleotides are TGTGCCAGCAGTTCGACAGGACTGAACACTGAAGCTTTCTTT.